The 10 T cell receptor beta chains below all came from one sample that was sequenced in a study of cytomegalovirus exposure and HLA in healthy donors. It was with 60 Vbeta and 13 Jbeta primers that the PCR ran. Clones were sequenced by immunoSEQ multiplex PCR, and TCRdb holds only the in-frame ones, with some missing. The sample table sets out some 200,000 clones. Sequenced input: PBMCs. The receptors come from a woman under 30 in good health and CMV-seropositive.

Here the CDR3 DNA reads TGTGCCAGCAGCTCTTCGAGACAGGGTAATGAAGCTTTCTTT. Protein: CASSSSRQGNEAFF. The chain has TRBV2 and TRBJ1-1; 7 nucleotides match TRBD1. In germline, CDR1 is SNHLY, CDR2 FYNNEI. V was clipped by 6 bases and J by 7 bases; unmatched bases: 11. The CDR3 covers 14 residues.

V gene TRBV7-2 combines with J gene TRBJ2-7, with D maybe TRBD1 (7 bases). The CDR3 has 15 residues. The V end lost 1 base, the J end lost 4 bases, and 14 bases lay between the germline ends. Germline CDR1 reads SGHTA; CDR2 reads FQGNSA. CDR3 protein: CASSLGAGQIYEQYF. CDR3 in DNA: TGTGCCAGCAGCTTAGGTGCGGGACAGATATACGAGCAGTACTTC.

The chain is built from TRBV29-1 and TRBJ1-1; D is perhaps TRBD1 (5 bases). Trimming removed 0 bases from V and 5 bases from J, with 7 bases in between. The CDR3 covers 12 residues. CDR1 is SQVTM, CDR2 ANQGSEA, per germline. The CDR3 is CSVEEQGTEAFF. CDR3 nucleotide sequence: TGCAGCGTTGAAGAGCAGGGAACTGAAGCTTTCTTT.

The CDR3 sequence: CASSEGEDNYGYTF. The DNA for the CDR3 is TGTGCCAGCAGTGAGGGAGAAGATAACTATGGCTACACCTTC. This sequence joins TRBV2 and TRBJ1-2; no clear D gene. Germline V gene data show CDR1 as SNHLY and CDR2 as FYNNEI. Deletions cut 3 bases from V and 1 base from J, with 9 bases between. There are 14 residues in the CDR3.

This chain joins TRBV19 and TRBJ2-1; 11 bases map to TRBD2. The germline CDR1 and CDR2 sequences are LNHDA and SQIVND (reference sequence). This CDR3 is built from 14 residues. V trimming: 7 bases; J trimming: 9 bases; junction bases outside the gene matches: 8. The DNA for the CDR3 is TGTGCCAGTAATCCTAGCGGGAGGAAGGGTGAGCAGTTCTTC. Its protein is CASNPSGRKGEQFF.

This sequence joins TRBV7-9 and TRBJ1-1; no definite D call. Per germline, CDR1 SEHNR and CDR2 FQNEAQ (reference sequence). The germline V and J ends were trimmed by 7 bases and 0 bases, with 9 bases remaining between them. CDR3 length: 13 residues. The CDR3 DNA is TGTGCCAGCACCCCTATAATGAACACTGAAGCTTTCTTT. As protein: CASTPIMNTEAFF.

The genes are TRBV11-3 and TRBJ1-6, with 9 nucleotides matching TRBD1. From germline, CDR1 is SGHNT and CDR2 YENEEA. V dropped 5 bases and J dropped 8; count of bases not matched to a gene: 10. The CDR3 totals 16 residues. The CDR3 sequence: CASSNGWDREHSPLHF. The CDR3 DNA reads as TGTGCCAGCAGCAACGGATGGGACAGGGAACATTCACCCCTCCACTTT.

The chain combines TRBV7-9 with TRBJ2-1, with a weak D call TRBD2 (6 bases). V was trimmed by 10 bases and J by 12 bases, leaving 19 bases between them. The CDR3 runs to 12 residues. CDR1 and CDR2 from the germline V gene are SEHNR and FQNEAQ (reference sequence). The CDR3 DNA reads as TGTGCCACTGGACCCCGGGGGTTGGTGCAGTTCTTC. Amino acid sequence: CATGPRGLVQFF.

This chain joins TRBV7-9 and TRBJ2-1; D gene ambiguous. Per the germline V gene, CDR1 is SEHNR and CDR2 is FQNEAQ (reference sequence). The CDR3 spans 14 residues. V lost 1 base to trimming and J lost 9 bases, with 13 bases between them. The CDR3 region is CASSLDLAQVEQFF. CDR3 bases: TGTGCCAGCAGCTTAGATTTGGCTCAGGTTGAGCAGTTCTTC.

Regarding this clone: The same CDR3 arises from other DNA sequences in this sample as well. The chain recombines TRBV5-1 with TRBJ1-2, with a possible D match to TRBD1 (5 bases). Trimming stripped 0 bases from V and 8 bases from J, with 11 bases between. The CDR3 runs 13 residues. Looked up from germline, CDR1 is SGHRS and CDR2 is YFSETQ. In DNA form, the CDR3 reads TGCGCCAGCAGCTTGGGGCAGGGCGGAGGCTACACCTTC. Protein sequence: CASSLGQGGGYTF.